This T cell receptor (beta chain) came from a study of identical twins. This clonotype was counted a few times. The antigen is not known. Trimming shortened V by 2 bases and J by 3 bases, and 11 bases separated the two germline ends. Germline CDR1 MNHEY, CDR2 SVGAGI. There are 15 residues in the CDR3. TCRdb independently ran MiXCR on the 5' RACE reads; one entry per CDR3 protein. There are 450,000 to 650,000 distinct CDR3 sequences in the sample; roughly 15% occur only once, and roughly 0.4% lies in the top ten. Broader study findings: Fewer insertions characterized abundant cord blood beta clonotypes, whereas memory repertoires showed none. The same donors were not followed; conclusions instead depended on cross-sectional statistical analysis.

This same sample was also taken into another study, of yellow fever vaccine responses in identical twins. In that study: Reportedly, the T cell response mounted by twins to vaccine seemed partly convergent, partly personalized.

The sequenced sample consisted of CD4+ T cells sorted from blood. The V and J genes are TRBV6-5 and TRBJ1-3, with a possible D match to TRBD1 (6 bases). The receptor's source is a woman aged 18-29 years in good health. DNA of the CDR3: TGTGCCAGCAGTTACGAGGGGGGCTTTGGAAACACCATATATTTT. It yields the protein CASSYEGGFGNTIYF.